What follows are 28 T cell receptor beta chains derived from one specimen sequenced in a study of blood T cell repertoires in COVID-19. The table came from immunoSEQ multiplex PCR; TCRdb's copy has only in-frame clones and leaves some out. Of 140,000 or so clones listed, around 82% are singletons. The sample consisted of peripheral blood. Source of these receptors: a man in his sixties with acute or convalescent COVID-19.

The chain carries TRBV5-1 and TRBJ2-3; 7 bases line up with TRBD1. The J segment lost 2 bases and the V segment lost 0 bases, leaving 6 bases of the junction unmatched. There are 16 residues in the CDR3. From germline, CDR1 is SGHRS and CDR2 YFSETQ. The CDR3 protein is CASSLGLQGPTDTQYF. The CDR3, as DNA: TGCGCCAGCAGCTTGGGATTACAGGGGCCCACAGATACGCAGTATTTT.

The table lists this clone with a few counts. The chain joins TRBV19 to TRBJ2-1, with TRBD2 matching over 8 bases. CDR3 length equals 15 residues. With V trimmed by 3 bases and J by 5 bases, 6 bases remained unmatched. CDR1 is LNHDA, CDR2 SQIVND, per germline (reference sequence). CDR3 DNA sequence: TGTGCCAGTAGTATGTCGCTAGCGGGCCACAATGAGCAGTTCTTC. Translating gives CASSMSLAGHNEQFF.

The rearrangement links TRBV28 to TRBJ1-2, with D unresolved. CDR1 and CDR2 (germline): MDHEN, SYDVKM. The CDR3 has 14 amino acids. Trimming took 4 bases from V and 4 from J, leaving 13 bases between them. CDR3 in amino acids: CASSSLGRSYGYTF. CDR3 sequence (DNA): TGTGCCAGCAGTTCCCTGGGTAGGAGCTATGGCTACACCTTC.

The rearrangement joins TRBV3-1 (or the pseudogene TRBV3-2) to TRBJ1-6, with TRBD1 identical over 7 bases. The germline gives CDR1 LGHDT, CDR2 YNNKEL (reference sequence). The CDR3 loop spans 16 amino acids. The ends lost 5 bases at V and 0 bases at J; junction bases unmatched: 4. The CDR3 sequence: CASSLQGSSYNSPLHF. The CDR3 nucleotides read TGTGCCAGCAGCTTACAGGGGAGCTCCTATAATTCACCCCTCCACTTT.

V usage is TRBV2 and J usage is TRBJ2-3; D is perhaps TRBD2 (6 bases). V shed 0 bases and J shed 8 bases, with 9 bases lying between them. Per the germline V gene, CDR1 is SNHLY and CDR2 is FYNNEI. This CDR3 has 13 residues. The CDR3 coding sequence is TGTGCCAGCAGTGAAGCCGCCGGGGGTACGCAGTATTTT. Residues: CASSEAAGGTQYF. Full variable domain (outside the CDR3, taken from reference TRBV2 and TRBJ2-3): EPEVTQTPSHQVTQMGQEVILRCVPISNHLYFYWYRQILGQKVEFLVSFYNNEISEKSEIFDDQFSVERPDGSNFTLKIRSTKLEDSAMYFCASSEAAGGTQYFGPGTRLTVL.

The chain has TRBV7-6 and TRBJ2-2, with D uncertain. Germline V gene sequence: CDR1 SGHVS, CDR2 FNYEAQ. This CDR3 has 14 residues. V lost 2 bases to trimming and J lost 6 bases, with 10 bases between them. The CDR3 loop reads CASSLNSLPGELFF. The CDR3 bases are TGTGCCAGCAGCTTAAATTCACTCCCCGGGGAGCTGTTTTTT.

CDR3 amino acids: CASSIERDRGFQPQHF. The CDR3 coding sequence is TGTGCCAGTAGTATAGAACGGGACAGGGGGTTTCAGCCCCAGCATTTT. The rearrangement joins TRBV19 to TRBJ1-5, with 11 positions matching TRBD1. The CDR3 consists of 16 residues. The germline V gene has CDR1 LNHDA and CDR2 SQIVND (reference sequence). The junction had 4 bases not matched to a gene; V was cut back by 0 bases and J by 6 bases.

In this sample, this clone turned up a few times. The V call is TRBV5-1, the J call TRBJ1-3; possibly TRBD1 for D (5 bases). Trimming left V 4 bases short and J 0 bases short, with 14 bases between. The germline V gene has CDR1 SGHRS and CDR2 YFSETQ. The CDR3 sequence is 16 residues long. CDR3 region: CASSPRQFSSGNTIYF. The CDR3 region has the DNA TGCGCCAGCAGCCCAAGACAGTTCTCCTCTGGAAACACCATATATTTT.

The chain recombines TRBV24-1 with TRBJ2-2; TRBD2 might be the D (6 bases). V lost 9 bases and J lost 4, with 17 bases in between. The CDR3 is 15 residues long. Germline-derived CDR1 and CDR2 are KGHDR and SFDVKD. The CDR3 nucleotides are TGTGCCACCGGGACTTCCTACACGGTCACCGGGGAGCTGTTTTTT. The encoded protein is CATGTSYTVTGELFF.

This clone was seen ten or more times. The chain combines TRBV7-8 with TRBJ2-7; possibly TRBD2 for D (6 bases). V gave up 2 bases and J gave up 1 base, with 12 bases separating them. CDR1 is SGHVS and CDR2 is FQNEAQ in the germline V gene. The CDR3 covers 15 residues. The CDR3 loop reads CASSLREEGSYEQYF. Here the CDR3 DNA reads TGTGCCAGCAGCTTAAGGGAGGAGGGGTCCTACGAGCAGTACTTC. Full variable domain (remainder filled in from reference TRBV7-8 and TRBJ2-7): GAGVSQSPRYKVAKRGQDVALRCDPISGHVSLFWYQQALGQGPEFLTYFQNEAQLDKSGLPSDRFFAERPEGSVSTLKIQRTQQEDSAVYLCASSLREEGSYEQYFGPGTRLTVT.

The V and J genes are TRBV7-2 and TRBJ2-3; 12 nucleotides align to TRBD2. Germline V gene lookup returns CDR1 SGHTA and CDR2 FQGNSA. V lost 5 bases to trimming and J lost 5 bases; unmatched junction nucleotides: 11. The CDR3 consists of 17 residues. As DNA, the CDR3 is TGTGCCAGCAGCCCCCCCGGACTAGCGGGGTTAAGAGATACGCAGTATTTT. Translated: CASSPPGLAGLRDTQYF.

The rearrangement joins TRBV12-3 or TRBV12-4 to TRBJ1-2; D remains ambiguous. CDR3 length: 13 residues. V gave up 6 bases and J gave up 4 bases, with 12 bases separating them. CDR3: CASSLNWSYGYTF. CDR3 sequence (DNA): TGTGCCAGCAGCCTAAATTGGAGCTATGGCTACACCTTC.

This clone appeared a single time. In nucleotides, the CDR3 is TGTGCCACCAGTCCAGGGACAGGGACTAGCGGGAAGGGGACCCAGTACTTC. This gives the protein CATSPGTGTSGKGTQYF. This sequence joins TRBV24-1 and TRBJ2-5, with 13 bases aligning to TRBD2. After removal of 6 bases from V and 7 bases from J, the junction contained 13 bases not matched to a gene. Germline V CDR1 and CDR2: KGHDR, SFDVKD. CDR3 length equals 17 residues.

This clone was counted a single time. The chain links TRBV28 to TRBJ2-1; TRBD1 agrees at 7 bases. This CDR3 has 14 residues. In germline, CDR1 is MDHEN, CDR2 SYDVKM. The J segment lost 14 bases and the V segment lost 6 bases, leaving 16 bases of the junction unmatched. The CDR3 DNA reads TGTGCCAGCAGGTCCACAGGGGCTGGGGAAAAAAAGTTCTTC. Its protein product is CASRSTGAGEKKFF.

This clone was observed once. The chain links TRBV27 to TRBJ2-4; TRBD2 is a possible D gene (6 bases). The CDR3 sequence is 19 residues long. V shed 6 bases and J shed 0 bases, with 24 bases lying between them. The V gene's germline CDR1 is MNHEY and CDR2 SMNVEV (reference sequence). CDR3 in amino acids: CASSRAPDRGTLAKNIQYF. The CDR3 DNA is TGTGCCAGCAGCAGAGCGCCGGACCGCGGGACCCTAGCCAAAAACATTCAGTACTTC.

This clone showed up just once. Other DNA variants within this sample encode the same CDR3. This chain connects TRBV6-5 to TRBJ1-5; a possible D gene is TRBD1 (5 bases). CDR1 is MNHEY and CDR2 is SVGAGI in the germline V gene. The CDR3 has 15 amino acids. V lost 6 bases and J lost 3, with 15 bases in between. As DNA, the CDR3 is TGTGCCAGCAGCGCCACGGGGGGTTCCAATCAGCCCCAGCATTTT. This sequence encodes CASSATGGSNQPQHF.

This clone was detected a few times. The chain combines TRBV4-2 with TRBJ2-7, with 9 bases fitting TRBD2. The germline CDR1 and CDR2 sequences are LGHNA and YNFKEQ. With V trimmed by 1 base and J by 0 bases, 4 bases remained unmatched. This CDR3 has 16 residues. CDR3 sequence (DNA): TGTGCCAGCAGCCAAGGACAGACTAGCGGCTCCTACGAGCAGTACTTC. Translated: CASSQGQTSGSYEQYF.

This chain uses TRBV6-5 with TRBJ2-1, with 8 bases aligning to TRBD2. The CDR3 has 15 residues. J lost 9 bases, V lost 11 bases, and 18 bases had no gene match. CDR1 and CDR2 from the germline V gene are MNHEY and SVGAGI. CDR3 protein: CASQDGGRFGGEQFF. CDR3 nucleotide sequence: TGTGCCTCCCAGGACGGCGGGAGGTTTGGAGGTGAGCAGTTCTTC.

The rearrangement links TRBV11-2 to TRBJ2-1; TRBD1 might be the D (5 bases). Germline V gives CDR1 SGHAT, CDR2 FQNNGV. The CDR3 runs 15 residues. The V end lost 2 bases, the J end lost 6 bases, and 14 bases lay between the germline ends. The CDR3 spells CASSLLGVTSNEQFF. CDR3 DNA sequence: TGTGCCAGCAGCTTATTAGGGGTTACCTCCAATGAGCAGTTCTTC. Complete variable domain (other parts from reference TRBV11-2 and TRBJ2-1): EAGVAQSPRYKIIEKRQSVAFWCNPISGHATLYWYQQILGQGPKLLIQFQNNGVVDDSQLPKDRFSAERLKGVDSTLKIQPAKLEDSAVYLCASSLLGVTSNEQFFGPGTRLTVL.

CDR3 DNA: TGTGCCATCAAGCAGGGACAAGGGAGCGGGGAGCTGTTTTTT. Protein sequence: CAIKQGQGSGELFF. The rearrangement links TRBV10-3 to TRBJ2-2; TRBD1 might be the D (6 bases). The V and J ends lost 7 bases and 7 bases respectively, with 16 bases between them. The germline V gene encodes CDR1 ENHRY and CDR2 SYGVKD. CDR3 size: 14 residues.

The gene calls are TRBV10-1 and TRBJ2-7, with 12 nucleotides matching TRBD1. Trimming at V came to 6 bases and at J to 7 bases, leaving 7 bases not matched to a gene. From germline, CDR1 is WNHNN and CDR2 SYGVQD (reference sequence). The length of the CDR3 is 14 residues. CDR3 in amino acids: CASSPGQGAGEQYF. The CDR3 coding sequence is TGCGCCAGCAGCCCGGGACAGGGGGCGGGAGAGCAGTACTTC.

The rearrangement links TRBV30 to TRBJ1-3; D not certain. CDR3 length equals 17 residues. V was pared by 0 bases and J by 0 bases, with 15 bases between. Germline CDR1 and CDR2: GTSNPN and SVGIG (reference sequence). The CDR3 DNA reads as TGTGCCTGGAGTGTAAAGGTCAGCTGGAGCTCTGGAAACACCATATATTTT. It yields the protein CAWSVKVSWSSGNTIYF. Full variable domain (rest looked up from reference TRBV30 and TRBJ1-3): SQTIHQWPATLVQPVGSPLSLECTVEGTSNPNLYWYRQAAGRGLQLLFYSVGIGQISSEVPQNLSASRPQDRQFILSSKKLLLSDSGFYLCAWSVKVSWSSGNTIYFGEGSWLTVV.

V is TRBV30 and J is TRBJ1-1, with D hard to call. V gave up 0 bases and J gave up 3 bases, with 5 bases separating them. The CDR3 length is 12 residues. The V gene's germline CDR1 is GTSNPN and CDR2 SVGIG (reference sequence). In DNA, the CDR3 is TGTGCCTGGAGTGTACGGGACACTGAAGCTTTCTTT. Amino acids: CAWSVRDTEAFF.

V usage is TRBV2 and J usage is TRBJ2-7, with D perhaps TRBD2 (5 bases). V lost 10 bases to trimming and J lost 0 bases, with 10 bases between them. The CDR3 loop spans 12 amino acids. Germline assignment: CDR1 SNHLY and CDR2 FYNNEI. In DNA, the CDR3 is TGTGCCACCTCCGAGGGCTCCTACGAGCAGTACTTC. As protein: CATSEGSYEQYF. Full variable domain (remainder filled in from reference TRBV2 and TRBJ2-7): EPEVTQTPSHQVTQMGQEVILRCVPISNHLYFYWYRQILGQKVEFLVSFYNNEISEKSEIFDDQFSVERPDGSNFTLKIRSTKLEDSAMYFCATSEGSYEQYFGPGTRLTVT.

V usage is TRBV27 and J usage is TRBJ1-1, with D maybe TRBD1 (6 bases). The germline V gene encodes CDR1 MNHEY and CDR2 SMNVEV (reference sequence). Trimming removed 4 bases from V and 3 bases from J, with 15 bases in between. The CDR3 loop spans 15 amino acids. In DNA form, the CDR3 reads TGTGCCAGCAGTTCCGACAGGTCCGGCGACACTGAAGCTTTCTTT. It translates to CASSSDRSGDTEAFF.

The CDR3 loop is CASRNSVGTYNEQFF. The CDR3 region has the DNA TGTGCCAGCAGGAACAGCGTGGGGACTTACAATGAGCAGTTCTTC. The chain links TRBV6-6 to TRBJ2-1; D is possibly TRBD2 (6 bases). The length of the CDR3 is 15 residues. Looked up from germline, CDR1 is MNHNY and CDR2 is SVGAGI (reference sequence). The V end was cut by 6 bases, the J end by 4 bases, with 16 bases between.

The V and J genes are TRBV7-6 and TRBJ2-3; 9 nucleotides match TRBD2. V shed 4 bases, J shed 0 bases, and the junction held 5 bases outside the gene matches. CDR3 length: 16 residues. Germline-derived CDR1 and CDR2 are SGHVS and FNYEAQ. The CDR3 bases are TGTGCCAGCAGCTCGGGACTAGCCCCTAGCACAGATACGCAGTATTTT. Its translation is CASSSGLAPSTDTQYF.

This clone appeared a few times. The CDR3 DNA sequence: TGTGCCAGCAGCGAATACAGGGTTTTCTTT. Its protein is CASSEYRVFF. This sequence joins TRBV11-2 and TRBJ1-1; D perhaps matches TRBD1 (6 bases). V was trimmed by 5 bases and J by 13 bases, leaving 11 bases between them. Germline V gene data show CDR1 as SGHAT and CDR2 as FQNNGV. The CDR3 covers 10 residues. Looking up the rest from reference TRBV11-2 and TRBJ1-1 gives the full variable domain: EAGVAQSPRYKIIEKRQSVAFWCNPISGHATLYWYQQILGQGPKLLIQFQNNGVVDDSQLPKDRFSAERLKGVDSTLKIQPAKLEDSAVYLCASSEYRVFFGQGTRLTVV.